This TCR beta chain was recovered during a study of cytomegalovirus exposure and HLA in healthy donors (dated by TCRdb to between 2016 and 2019). Regarding the research as a whole: According to a later analysis, the approximately 120 validation repertoires were produced on the same platform as the 666 repertoires of the first cohort. The aim of the study was to test whether cataloging public T cell receptors could identify signatures of past pathogen exposure. In addition to the first cohort of hundreds of subjects, a separate validation cohort of approximately 130 different subjects was used. High-throughput TCR immunosequencing, statistical association of individual TCRs with disease status, and machine learning were combined to predict cytomegalovirus infection status.

What the authors observed across the whole study: All 120 or so repertoires were used to score co-occurrence in the validation cohort in a later analysis, because that analysis had no HLA typing for the cohort. The authors suggested that the approach could potentially be extended to other disease states and immunological phenotypes. In vitro tests confirmed that three of the cytomegalovirus-associated TCR beta chains recognize cytomegalovirus antigens. In the study, 150 to 200 TCR beta chains were listed as associated with cytomegalovirus. Most TCR sequences were seen in very few donors, while some public TCRs were found in many individuals. Subsequent analysis determined that TCRs grouped into clusters in the first cohort also showed a tendency toward co-occurrence across the roughly 120 validation repertoires, and approximately 94% of cluster scores exceeded 0. The classifier was reported to diagnose cytomegalovirus status with high specificity and sensitivity in both the original cohort and the validation cohort.

Library construction relied on the immunoSEQ multiplex PCR assay. Turning to the authors' computational methods: A statistical classification framework was developed to diagnose cytomegalovirus status using the catalog of TCR beta chain sequences. TCRdb carries this immuneACCESS record with in-frame sequences only. Its versions omit some clonotypes, under half of them owing to an unresolved V gene in the studies checked, with the rest unexplained. That table is the source of V, J and clone size, and D and trimming were worked out from the DNA. The sample includes just under 65,000 clones, with approximately 95% observed a single time. The ten largest clones represent about 7% of the sample. Note on this clone: It lacks a known antigen. No per-base quality is available; no much larger clone lies one base away.

The donors belonged to the validation cohort of around 120 subjects, which was separate from the roughly 670-subject first cohort. Taken from the germline V gene (reference sequence), the CDR1 and CDR2 loops are MNHEY and SMNVEV. V is clipped by 3 bases and J by 1 base, and the sequence between their germline boundaries is 6 bases long. The CDR3 starts with the cysteine, ends with the phenylalanine, and has 13 residues. This entry keeps only the CDR3 DNA: 39 bases, framed from base 1. The chain employs TRBV27 and TRBJ1-1, with no D gene named confidently. The sample comprised PBMCs. The clonotype was recovered from a woman in her late teens or twenties in good health and CMV-seropositive. The CDR3 region reads CASSFNRNTEAFF. The nucleotide sequence is TGTGCCAGCAGTTTTAATCGGAACACTGAAGCTTTCTTT.